This entry concerns a single T cell receptor (beta chain). This CDR3 has 15 residues. Germline lookup yields CDR1 SNHLY and CDR2 FYNNEI. Trimming shortened V by 8 bases and J by 2 bases, and 16 bases separated the two germline ends. This entry belongs to a study of OX40 agonist ivuxolimab in advanced cancers. Produced via immunoSEQ multiplex PCR; TCRdb's table is partial and in-frame only. Of around 20,000 clones in the sample, 90% were seen once. This chain uses TRBV2 with TRBJ1-5, with a weak D call TRBD1 (5 bases). Here the sequenced sample was CD4+ or CD8+ T cells sorted from blood, taken in a trial of the OX40 agonist ivuxolimab. This receptor was taken from an adult with an advanced solid tumor such as melanoma, head and neck, liver or kidney cancer. The CDR3 is CASLAGVGGNQPQHF. The CDR3 DNA reads as TGTGCCAGCCTCGCCGGGGTAGGGGGCAATCAGCCCCAGCATTTT.